This is a list of T cell receptor beta chains from one sample in a study of blood T cells in healthy people across ages. TCRdb ran MiXCR on the 5' RACE reads and lists one entry per CDR3 protein. The data hold approximately 400,000 distinct CDR3 sequences, with over 45% observed a single time. The sequenced sample consisted of blood. The receptors here all came from a man between 60 and 75 years old in good health. The CDR3 runs from the conserved cysteine through the conserved F or W. Fields, in order: V gene, J gene, CDR3 protein.

>TRBV28|TRBJ2-5
CASSLAEPPPETQYF
>TRBV10-3|TRBJ2-7
CAISGDRPGEQYF
>TRBV12-3/TRBV12-4|TRBJ2-4
CASSQGGPGGNIQYF
>TRBV20-1|TRBJ2-5
CSAAGPQETQYF
>TRBV7-2|TRBJ1-5
CASSPPGLSNQPQHF
>TRBV20-1|TRBJ2-6
CSANRDRVSSGANVLTF
>TRBV7-2|TRBJ2-7
CASSFKLAGGNERYF
>TRBV6-6|TRBJ2-3
CAISSLDTQYF
>TRBV7-2|TRBJ1-1
CASSPQRAGAFF
>TRBV20-1|.
CSARALAGHEQYF
>TRBV3-1|TRBJ2-3
CASSQTGQVSTDTQYF
>TRBV10-3|.
CAISKREGFDEQYF